The 19 T cell receptor beta chains in this list originate from one sample, sequenced in a study of CD8 T cells in Susac syndrome. Roughly 0.45 to 1 ug RNA was reverse transcribed with random hexamers. MiXCR was run by TCRdb on the immunoSEQ multiplex PCR reads, yielding one entry per CDR3 protein. The data show about 300,000 distinct CDR3 sequences, roughly 84% seen once. What was sequenced was CD8+ T cells from PBMCs. The receptors here all came from a human donor with multiple sclerosis.

This chain uses TRBV28 with TRBJ2-1; TRBD2 matches 9 bases. The CDR3 has 14 amino acids. The germline V gene has CDR1 MDHEN and CDR2 SYDVKM. Losses at the gene ends were 7 bases for V and 4 bases for J; bases not matched to a gene: 5. The CDR3 DNA follows: TGTGCCAGCACATGGACTAGCGAGTACAATGAGCAGTTCTTC. Translation: CASTWTSEYNEQFF.

The chain is built from TRBV9 and TRBJ2-7; D is ambiguous. The CDR3 totals 15 residues. V lost 1 base and J 3 bases, leaving 14 bases between the germline ends. Germline V CDR1 and CDR2: SGDLS, YYNGEE. The CDR3 nucleotides read TGTGCCAGCAGCGTAAACCCCTCCCAGATCTACGAGCAGTACTTC. Encoded protein: CASSVNPSQIYEQYF.

This clonotype was observed a few times. This chain links TRBV28 with TRBJ2-1, with D possibly being TRBD2 (5 bases). The CDR3 is 14 amino acids. Germline V gene sequence: CDR1 MDHEN, CDR2 SYDVKM. Trimming cost V 3 bases and J 1 base, with 7 bases left between them. The CDR3 sequence is CASSLGVSYNEQFF. The CDR3 DNA sequence: TGTGCCAGCAGTTTGGGAGTTTCCTACAATGAGCAGTTCTTC. Filled out from reference TRBV28 and TRBJ2-1, the complete variable domain reads DVKVTQSSRYLVKRTGEKVFLECVQDMDHENMFWYRQDPGLGLRLIYFSYDVKMKEKGDIPEGYSVSREKKERFSLILESASTNQTSMYLCASSLGVSYNEQFFGPGTRLTVL.

This clonotype was seen only a few times. This chain connects TRBV2 to TRBJ2-1; 9 bases align to TRBD2. V dropped 1 base and J dropped 3; count of bases not matched to a gene: 4. Germline V gene lookup returns CDR1 SNHLY and CDR2 FYNNEI. The CDR3 totals 16 residues. CDR3 amino acids: CASSEVASGIYNEQFF. DNA of the CDR3: TGTGCCAGCAGTGAAGTCGCTAGCGGGATCTACAATGAGCAGTTCTTC.

The gene calls are TRBV2 and TRBJ2-7; tentatively, D is TRBD1 (6 bases). The germline V gene has CDR1 SNHLY and CDR2 FYNNEI. The CDR3 has 16 amino acids. The V and J ends lost 3 bases and 0 bases respectively, with 15 bases between them. The CDR3 here is CASSDLRTASSYEQYF. The CDR3 region has the DNA TGTGCCAGCAGTGACCTCCGGACAGCTAGCTCCTACGAGCAGTACTTC.

The J gene is TRBJ2-7, the V gene TRBV4-1, with D unclear. V was cut by 0 bases and J by 3 bases, with 12 bases left in between. CDR3 length: 15 residues. Germline CDR1 is MGHRA and CDR2 is YSYEKL. CDR3 in amino acids: CASSQEHTSHYEQYF. CDR3 coding DNA: TGCGCCAGCAGCCAAGAGCATACGTCCCACTACGAGCAGTACTTC.

CDR3 in DNA: TGTGCCAGCAGCTCAAGGGTAAATGAGCAGTTCTTC. This codes for CASSSRVNEQFF. The V call is TRBV7-3, the J call TRBJ2-1; D is unclear. Germline assignment: CDR1 SGHTA and CDR2 FQGTGA. Trimming took 4 bases from V and 7 from J, leaving 8 bases between them. The CDR3 contains 12 residues.

V is TRBV9 and J is TRBJ2-1, with TRBD2 identical over 7 bases. The junction had 3 bases not matched to a gene; V was cut back by 2 bases and J by 7 bases. The germline gives CDR1 SGDLS, CDR2 YYNGEE. The CDR3 sequence is 13 residues long. Here the CDR3 reads CASSVSGINEQFF. DNA for the CDR3: TGTGCCAGCAGCGTGAGCGGGATAAATGAGCAGTTCTTC.

The chain employs TRBV23-1 and TRBJ1-6; 11 positions match TRBD1. TRBV23-1 is an ORF; its function is uncertain. V dropped 4 bases and J dropped 7; count of bases not matched to a gene: 9. The CDR3 has 17 amino acids. The CDR3 DNA sequence: TGCGCCAGCAGTCCTCCGGGACAGGGGGTTTGGAATTCACCCCTCCACTTT. It yields the protein CASSPPGQGVWNSPLHF.

The rearrangement links TRBV13 to TRBJ2-7; 7 bases match TRBD2. V trimming: 8 bases; J trimming: 7 bases; junction bases outside the gene matches: 5. This CDR3 has 11 residues. Looked up from germline, CDR1 is PRHDT and CDR2 is FYEKMQ (reference sequence). The CDR3 nucleotides read TGTGCCAGCGAGTCAGCGGGGGAGCAGTACTTC. Protein: CASESAGEQYF. The whole variable domain, remainder taken from reference TRBV13 and TRBJ2-7, is AAGVIQSPRHLIKEKRETATLKCYPIPRHDTVYWYQQGPGQDPQFLISFYEKMQSDKGSIPDRFSAQQFSDYHSELNMSSLELGDSALYFCASESAGEQYFGPGTRLTVT.

The chain couples TRBV3-1 to TRBJ1-1; D uncertain. V was cut by 0 bases and J by 4 bases, with 9 bases left in between. Germline V lookup: CDR1 LGHDT, CDR2 YNNKEL (reference sequence). The length of the CDR3 is 14 residues. The CDR3 sequence is CASSQETVGTEAFF. The CDR3, as DNA: TGTGCCAGCAGCCAAGAGACCGTGGGCACTGAAGCTTTCTTT.

This sequence joins TRBV11-2 and TRBJ2-3; no reliable D call. CDR1 SGHAT and CDR2 FQNNGV come from the germline V gene. V gave up 5 bases and J gave up 5 bases, with 8 bases separating them. This CDR3 has 12 residues. CDR3 DNA: TGTGCCAGCAGCGCAGATGGAGATACGCAGTATTTT. It encodes CASSADGDTQYF.

Only a few counts were recorded for this clonotype. V and J are TRBV28 and TRBJ2-1; possible D gene TRBD2, 5 bases. This CDR3 spans 11 amino acids. Germline CDR1 reads MDHEN; CDR2 reads SYDVKM. The germline V and J ends were trimmed by 2 bases and 9 bases, with 5 bases remaining between them. This CDR3 is CASSLGSEQFF. The CDR3 DNA reads TGTGCCAGCAGTTTAGGGAGTGAGCAGTTCTTC.

The chain recombines TRBV7-8 with TRBJ2-3; D might be TRBD2 (5 bases). This CDR3 is 14 amino acids long. The ends were cut back, 8 bases at V and 2 bases at J, with 14 bases in the middle. Germline CDR1 is SGHVS and CDR2 is FQNEAQ. DNA of the CDR3: TGTGCCAGCTTCCACAGCGGATACACAGATACGCAGTATTTT. Translated, it gives CASFHSGYTDTQYF.

The chain uses TRBV29-1 and TRBJ2-7; possible D gene TRBD2, 5 bases. The germline V and J ends were trimmed by 0 bases and 0 bases, with 9 bases remaining between them. The CDR3 covers 14 residues. Per germline, CDR1 SQVTM and CDR2 ANQGSEA. The CDR3 DNA is TGCAGCGTTGAAGATGAACGGGGCTCCTACGAGCAGTACTTC. This translates into CSVEDERGSYEQYF.

The rearrangement links TRBV4-2 to TRBJ2-7; 11 bases align to TRBD2. The germline gives CDR1 LGHNA, CDR2 YNFKEQ. V shed 2 bases, J shed 4 bases, and the junction held 4 bases outside the gene matches. The CDR3 covers 15 residues. CDR3 in amino acids: CASSQPLAGEYEQYF. The CDR3 nucleotides are TGTGCCAGCAGCCAACCACTAGCGGGAGAGTACGAGCAGTACTTC.

The table lists this clonotype with a count of one. J is TRBJ2-3 and V is TRBV9; 9 nucleotides agree with TRBD2. The CDR3 runs to 16 residues. The V gene end was trimmed by 4 bases and the J gene end by 3 bases; junction bases not matched to a gene: 9. Looked up from germline, CDR1 is SGDLS and CDR2 is YYNGEE. The CDR3 DNA follows: TGTGCCAGCAGCAAAAGACTAGCGGTAGAAACAGATACGCAGTATTTT. Amino acids: CASSKRLAVETDTQYF. Full variable domain (missing parts from reference TRBV9 and TRBJ2-3): DSGVTQTPKHLITATGQRVTLRCSPRSGDLSVYWYQQSLDQGLQFLIQYYNGEERAKGNILERFSAQQFPDLHSELNLSSLELGDSALYFCASSKRLAVETDTQYFGPGTRLTVL.

This clonotype was seen a few times. The chain is built from TRBV9 and TRBJ2-6; D not certain. From germline, CDR1 is SGDLS and CDR2 YYNGEE. The CDR3 is 19 residues long. Trimming cost V 0 bases and J 0 bases, with 16 bases left between them. The CDR3 DNA is TGTGCCAGCAGCGTAGGAGACACCCTCTTTTACTCTGGGGCCAACGTCCTGACTTTC. It codes for CASSVGDTLFYSGANVLTF.

This chain joins TRBV13 and TRBJ1-1, with 7 bases matching TRBD1. This CDR3 has 14 amino acids. Germline CDR1 is PRHDT and CDR2 is FYEKMQ (reference sequence). V gave up 9 bases and J gave up 1 base; unmatched junction bases: 8. CDR3 sequence reads: CASLGGSGNTEAFF. The DNA of the CDR3 is TGTGCCAGTCTAGGGGGCTCGGGGAACACTGAAGCTTTCTTT.